This T cell receptor (beta chain) was found in a study of graft-versus-host responses after intestinal transplantation. In the study overall: Transplant types were multivisceral, liver-intestinal, or isolated intestinal. Induction using anti-thymocyte globulin, followed by tacrolimus and steroids for approximately 3 years, was given to all recipients. Study-wide findings and caveats: GvH clones occurred in recipient marrow; some first appeared in ileum or blood. High graft-versus-host to host-versus-graft T cell clonal ratios marked allografts of patients with graft-donor macrochimerism.

As regards this clone: Its antigen is currently unknown.

Sequencing was performed with immunoSEQ multiplex PCR; in TCRdb, only in-frame clones are kept and a portion is missing. The table includes about 86,000 clones, 83% detected once. The trim removed 1 base at V and 2 bases at J, leaving 9 bases unmatched. There are 16 residues in the CDR3. The germline CDR1 and CDR2 sequences are SGHDT and YYEEEE. The input for sequencing was unstimulated CD8+ T cells sorted from spleen or lymph node cells, taken before intestinal transplant. The rearrangement joins TRBV5-6 to TRBJ2-7; TRBD2 matches 7 bases. The sequence came from a human donor who received an intestinal transplant. The CDR3 region is CASSLMVASGPYEQYF. For the CDR3, the DNA is TGTGCCAGCAGCTTGATGGTTGCTAGCGGACCCTACGAGCAGTACTTC.